This T cell receptor (beta chain) is drawn from a study of T cell responses to AZD1222 COVID-19 vaccine. Clones were sequenced by immunoSEQ multiplex PCR, and TCRdb holds only the in-frame ones, with some missing. This table holds 90,000 to 110,000 clones, 88% found once. Remarks on this clone: Its antigen remains unknown.

Whole-study findings and limits: Donors were mostly white British, more females; clonal diversity possibly underestimated. Two AZD1222 administrations were followed by greater Spike-specific TCR breadth and depth. Baseline seropositivity occurred in only six AZD1222 recipients. In all cases, repertoires were sampled only after the peak T cell response.

CDR1 is SGHNT, CDR2 YYREEE, per germline (reference sequence). The CDR3 has 15 amino acids. V lost 4 bases, J lost 1 base, and 14 bases lay in between. V is TRBV5-4 and J is TRBJ1-1; no reliable D call. Sequencing used peripheral blood, obtained on day 0 of MenACWY control vaccination. This receptor was identified in an adult in good health. As DNA, the CDR3 is TGTGCCAGCAGCCGTTCGGGGAGTGGGAACACTGAAGCTTTCTTT. Protein sequence: CASSRSGSGNTEAFF.